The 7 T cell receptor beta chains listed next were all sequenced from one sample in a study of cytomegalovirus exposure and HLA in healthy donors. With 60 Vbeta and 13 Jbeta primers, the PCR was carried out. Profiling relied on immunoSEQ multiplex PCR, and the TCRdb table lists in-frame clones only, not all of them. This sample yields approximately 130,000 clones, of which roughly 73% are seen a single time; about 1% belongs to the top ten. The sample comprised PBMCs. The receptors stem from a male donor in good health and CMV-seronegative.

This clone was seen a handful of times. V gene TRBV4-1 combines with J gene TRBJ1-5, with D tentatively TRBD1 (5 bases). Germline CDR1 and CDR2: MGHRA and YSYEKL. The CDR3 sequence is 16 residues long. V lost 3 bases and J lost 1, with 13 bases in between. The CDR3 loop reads CASSHHGQGSNQPQHF. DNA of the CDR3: TGCGCCAGCAGCCACCACGGACAAGGAAGCAATCAGCCCCAGCATTTT.

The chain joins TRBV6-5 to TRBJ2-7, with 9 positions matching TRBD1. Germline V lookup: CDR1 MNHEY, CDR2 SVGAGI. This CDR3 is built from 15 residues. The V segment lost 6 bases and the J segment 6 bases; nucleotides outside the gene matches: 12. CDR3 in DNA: TGTGCCAGCAGCATAACTTGGACAGGGGAGTCCGAGCAGTACTTC. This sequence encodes CASSITWTGESEQYF.

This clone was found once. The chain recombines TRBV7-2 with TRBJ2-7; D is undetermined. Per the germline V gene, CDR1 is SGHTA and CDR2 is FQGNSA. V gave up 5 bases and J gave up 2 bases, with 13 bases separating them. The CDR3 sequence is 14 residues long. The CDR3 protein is CASSPFPVTYEQYF. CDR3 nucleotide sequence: TGTGCCAGCAGCCCCTTTCCGGTTACCTACGAGCAGTACTTC.

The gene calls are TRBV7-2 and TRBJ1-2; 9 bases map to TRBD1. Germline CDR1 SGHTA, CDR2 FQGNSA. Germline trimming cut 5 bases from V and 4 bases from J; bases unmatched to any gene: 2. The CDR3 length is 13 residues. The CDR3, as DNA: TGTGCCAGCAGCCCGGACAGGGGCTATGGCTACACCTTC. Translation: CASSPDRGYGYTF.

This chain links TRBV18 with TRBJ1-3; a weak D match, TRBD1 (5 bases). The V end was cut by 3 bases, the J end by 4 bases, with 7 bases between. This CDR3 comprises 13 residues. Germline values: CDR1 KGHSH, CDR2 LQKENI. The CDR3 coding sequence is TGTGCCAGCTCACCGGACAACGGAAACACCATATATTTT. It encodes CASSPDNGNTIYF.

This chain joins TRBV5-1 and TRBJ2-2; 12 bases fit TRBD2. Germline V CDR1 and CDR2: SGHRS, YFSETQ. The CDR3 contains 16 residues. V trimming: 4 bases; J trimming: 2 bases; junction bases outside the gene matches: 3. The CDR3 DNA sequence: TGCGCCAGCAGCCGGACTAGCGGGGTTAACACCGGGGAGCTGTTTTTT. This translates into CASSRTSGVNTGELFF.

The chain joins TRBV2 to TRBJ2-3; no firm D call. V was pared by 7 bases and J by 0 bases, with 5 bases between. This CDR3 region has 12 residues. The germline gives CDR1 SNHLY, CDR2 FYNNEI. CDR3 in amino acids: CASTTSTDTQYF. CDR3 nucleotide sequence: TGTGCCAGCACCACTAGCACAGATACGCAGTATTTT.